Described below is a single TCR beta chain sequence and its context. Use of 60 Vbeta and 13 Jbeta primers characterized the PCR. Profiling relied on immunoSEQ multiplex PCR, and the TCRdb table lists in-frame clones only, not all of them. Seen here are some 150,000 clones, 70% to 80% observed once, and the top ten hold 0.6% to 0.95%. The data originate from a study of cytomegalovirus exposure and HLA in healthy donors. Although they were nominally healthy when sampled, donors likely had unrecorded immune exposures. V was pared by 3 bases and J by 6 bases, with 12 bases of the junction left unmatched. This CDR3 comprises 16 residues. Germline V gene lookup returns CDR1 MNHNS and CDR2 SASEGT.

The sequenced material came from PBMCs. This clonotype originated in a female donor in good health and CMV-seronegative. This chain connects TRBV6-1 to TRBJ2-7; 9 nucleotides agree with TRBD2. CDR3 DNA sequence: TGTGCCAGCAGTGAGCGGGGGGGCCGCACTGTGGGCGAGCAGTACTTC. Amino acid sequence: CASSERGGRTVGEQYF.